Below, one TCR beta chain is given with its context. This sample is part of a study of memory CD4+ T cells and cytomegalovirus serostatus. Measured with immunoSEQ multiplex PCR; TCRdb has only the in-frame clones, and not every one. The data hold 25,000 to 30,000 clones, with about 81% observed a single time. The sort gate was single viable CD3+CD4+CD8-CD45RO+ cells for memory CD4+ T cells. Serum IgG to CMV pp150, pp28, p38 and p52 defined serostatus. Germline values: CDR1 MNHEY, CDR2 SMNVEV (reference sequence). The CDR3 totals 15 residues. Trimming took 5 bases from V and 8 from J, leaving 18 bases between them.

The sequence was obtained from an adult in good health and CMV-seronegative. What was sequenced was memory CD4+ T cells from blood. V gene TRBV27 combines with J gene TRBJ1-4, with D possibly TRBD1 on 5 matching bases. Here the CDR3 reads CASSHRGGLREKLFF. As DNA, the CDR3 is TGTGCCAGCAGTCACCGGGGGGGTCTCCGGGAAAAACTGTTTTTT.